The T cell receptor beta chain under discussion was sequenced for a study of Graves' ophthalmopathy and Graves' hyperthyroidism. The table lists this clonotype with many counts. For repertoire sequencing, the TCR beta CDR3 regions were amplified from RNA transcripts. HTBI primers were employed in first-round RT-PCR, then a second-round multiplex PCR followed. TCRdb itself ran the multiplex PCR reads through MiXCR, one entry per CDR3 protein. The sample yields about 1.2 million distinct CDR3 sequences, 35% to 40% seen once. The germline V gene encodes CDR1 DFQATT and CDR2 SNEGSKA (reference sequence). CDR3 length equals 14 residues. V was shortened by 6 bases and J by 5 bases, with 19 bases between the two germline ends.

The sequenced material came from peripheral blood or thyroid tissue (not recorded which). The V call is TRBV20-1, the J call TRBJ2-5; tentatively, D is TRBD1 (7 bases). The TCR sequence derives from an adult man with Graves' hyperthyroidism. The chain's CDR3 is CSAPGQGGWETQYF. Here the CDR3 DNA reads TGCAGTGCCCCGGGGCAGGGGGGTTGGGAGACCCAGTACTTC.